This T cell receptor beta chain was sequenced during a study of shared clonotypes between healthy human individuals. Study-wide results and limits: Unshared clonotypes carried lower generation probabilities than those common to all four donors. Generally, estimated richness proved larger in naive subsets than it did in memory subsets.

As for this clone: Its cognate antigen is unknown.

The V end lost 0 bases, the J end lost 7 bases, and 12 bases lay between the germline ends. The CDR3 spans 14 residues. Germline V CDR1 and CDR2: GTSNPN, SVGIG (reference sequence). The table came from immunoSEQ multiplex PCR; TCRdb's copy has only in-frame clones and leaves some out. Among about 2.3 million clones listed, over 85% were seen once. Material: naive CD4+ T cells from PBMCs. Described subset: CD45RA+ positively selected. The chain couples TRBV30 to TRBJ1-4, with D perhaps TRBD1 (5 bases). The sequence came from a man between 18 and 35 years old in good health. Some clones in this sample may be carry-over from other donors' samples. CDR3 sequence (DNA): TGTGCCTGGAGTGTTGAGGGGCAGGGTGAAAAACTGTTTTTT. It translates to CAWSVEGQGEKLFF.